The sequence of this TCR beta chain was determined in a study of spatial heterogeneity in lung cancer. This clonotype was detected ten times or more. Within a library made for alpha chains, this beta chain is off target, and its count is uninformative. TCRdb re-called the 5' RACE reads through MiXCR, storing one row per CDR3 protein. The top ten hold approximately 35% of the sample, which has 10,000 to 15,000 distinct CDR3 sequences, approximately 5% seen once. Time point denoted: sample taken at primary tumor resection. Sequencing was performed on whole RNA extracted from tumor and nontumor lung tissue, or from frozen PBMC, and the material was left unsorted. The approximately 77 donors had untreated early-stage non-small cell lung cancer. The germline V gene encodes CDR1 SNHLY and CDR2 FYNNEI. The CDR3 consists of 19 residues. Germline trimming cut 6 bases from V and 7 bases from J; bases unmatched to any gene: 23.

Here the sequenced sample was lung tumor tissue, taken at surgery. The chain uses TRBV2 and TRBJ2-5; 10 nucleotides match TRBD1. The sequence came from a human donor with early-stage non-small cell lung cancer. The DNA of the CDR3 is TGTGCCAGCAGGGGGATTCGACAGGGGGCGGACTCAACGACCGGGACCCAGTACTTC. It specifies CASRGIRQGADSTTGTQYF.